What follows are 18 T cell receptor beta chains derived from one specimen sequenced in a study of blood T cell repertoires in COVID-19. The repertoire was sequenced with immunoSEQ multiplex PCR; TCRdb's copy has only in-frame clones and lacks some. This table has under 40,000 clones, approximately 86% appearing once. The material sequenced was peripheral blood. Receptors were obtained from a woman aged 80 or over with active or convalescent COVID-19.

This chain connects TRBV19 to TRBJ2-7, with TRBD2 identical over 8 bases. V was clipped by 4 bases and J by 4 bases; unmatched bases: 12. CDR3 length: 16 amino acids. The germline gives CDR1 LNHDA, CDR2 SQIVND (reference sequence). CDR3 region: CASSTPRGGAIYEQYF. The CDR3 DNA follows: TGTGCCAGTAGTACCCCCCGGGGGGGGGCAATTTACGAGCAGTACTTC.

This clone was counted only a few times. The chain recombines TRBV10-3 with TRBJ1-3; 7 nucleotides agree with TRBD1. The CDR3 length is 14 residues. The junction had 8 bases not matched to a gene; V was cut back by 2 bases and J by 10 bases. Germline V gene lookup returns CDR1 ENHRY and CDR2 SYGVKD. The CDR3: CAISEPRQGSTIYF. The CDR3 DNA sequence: TGTGCCATCAGTGAGCCGAGACAGGGAAGTACCATATATTTT.

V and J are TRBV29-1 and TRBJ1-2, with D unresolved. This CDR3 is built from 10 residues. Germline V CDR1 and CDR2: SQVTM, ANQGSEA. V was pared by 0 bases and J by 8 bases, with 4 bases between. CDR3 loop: CSVEDAGYTF. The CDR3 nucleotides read TGCAGCGTTGAAGATGCGGGCTACACCTTC.

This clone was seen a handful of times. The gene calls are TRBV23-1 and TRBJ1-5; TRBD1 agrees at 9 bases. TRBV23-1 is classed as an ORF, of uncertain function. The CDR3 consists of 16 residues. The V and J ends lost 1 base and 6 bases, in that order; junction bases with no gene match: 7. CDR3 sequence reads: CASSQLRTGVGQPQHF. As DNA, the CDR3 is TGCGCCAGCAGTCAATTGAGGACAGGGGTGGGTCAGCCCCAGCATTTT.

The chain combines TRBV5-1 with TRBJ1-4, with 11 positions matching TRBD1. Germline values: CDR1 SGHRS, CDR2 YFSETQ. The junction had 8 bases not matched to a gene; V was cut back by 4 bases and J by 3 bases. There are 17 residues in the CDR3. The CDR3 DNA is TGCGCCAGCAGCCCCGGACAGGGGGCGCGTTCTAATGAAAAACTGTTTTTT. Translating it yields CASSPGQGARSNEKLFF. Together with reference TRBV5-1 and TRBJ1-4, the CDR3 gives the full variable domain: KAGVTQTPRYLIKTRGQQVTLSCSPISGHRSVSWYQQTPGQGLQFLFEYFSETQRNKGNFPGRFSGRQFSNSRSEMNVSTLELGDSALYLCASSPGQGARSNEKLFFGSGTQLSVL.

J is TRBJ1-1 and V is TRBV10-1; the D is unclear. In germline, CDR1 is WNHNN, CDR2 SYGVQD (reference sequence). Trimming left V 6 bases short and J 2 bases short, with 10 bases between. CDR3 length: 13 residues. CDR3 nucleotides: TGCGCCAGCAGAGATAACTCTAACACTGAAGCTTTCTTT. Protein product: CASRDNSNTEAFF.

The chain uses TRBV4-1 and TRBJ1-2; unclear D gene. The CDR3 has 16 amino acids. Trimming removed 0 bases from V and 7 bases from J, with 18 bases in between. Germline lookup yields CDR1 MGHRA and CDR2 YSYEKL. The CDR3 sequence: CASSQDRGWVASGYTF. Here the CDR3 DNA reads TGCGCCAGCAGCCAAGATCGGGGTTGGGTTGCGAGTGGCTACACCTTC.

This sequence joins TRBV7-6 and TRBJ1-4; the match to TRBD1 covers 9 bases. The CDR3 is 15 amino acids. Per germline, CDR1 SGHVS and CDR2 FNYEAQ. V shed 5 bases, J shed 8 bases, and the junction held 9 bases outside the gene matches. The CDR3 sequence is CASSPGDRVKEKLFF. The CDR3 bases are TGTGCCAGCAGCCCTGGGGACAGGGTGAAAGAAAAACTGTTTTTT.

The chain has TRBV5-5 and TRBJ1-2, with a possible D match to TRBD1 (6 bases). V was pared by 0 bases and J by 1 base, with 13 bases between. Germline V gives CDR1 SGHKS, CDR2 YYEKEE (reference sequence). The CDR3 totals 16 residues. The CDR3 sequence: CASSLEVRGDNYGYTF. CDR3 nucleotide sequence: TGTGCCAGCAGCTTGGAAGTCAGGGGCGATAACTATGGCTACACCTTC.

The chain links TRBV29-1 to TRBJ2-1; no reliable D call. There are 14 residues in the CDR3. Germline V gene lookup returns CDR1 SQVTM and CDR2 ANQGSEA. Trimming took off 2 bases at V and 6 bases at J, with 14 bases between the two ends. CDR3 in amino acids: CSVETPVAPNEQFF. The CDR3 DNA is TGCAGCGTTGAAACACCAGTGGCCCCCAATGAGCAGTTCTTC.

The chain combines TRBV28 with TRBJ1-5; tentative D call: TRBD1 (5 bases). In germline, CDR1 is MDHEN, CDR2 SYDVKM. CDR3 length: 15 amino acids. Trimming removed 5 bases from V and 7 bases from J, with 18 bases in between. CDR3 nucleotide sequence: TGTGCCAGCAGTGGTTCATGGGGCGACCGCCAGCCCCAGCATTTT. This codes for CASSGSWGDRQPQHF.

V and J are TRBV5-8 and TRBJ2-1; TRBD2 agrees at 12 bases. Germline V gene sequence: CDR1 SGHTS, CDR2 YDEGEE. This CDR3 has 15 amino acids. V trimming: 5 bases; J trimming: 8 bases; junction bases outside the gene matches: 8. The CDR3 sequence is CASRLAGGPQDEQFF. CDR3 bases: TGTGCCAGCAGACTAGCGGGGGGCCCACAAGATGAGCAGTTCTTC.

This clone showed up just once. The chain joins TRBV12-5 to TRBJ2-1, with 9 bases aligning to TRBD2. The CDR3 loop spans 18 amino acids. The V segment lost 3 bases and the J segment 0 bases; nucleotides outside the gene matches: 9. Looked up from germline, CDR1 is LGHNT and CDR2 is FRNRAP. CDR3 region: CASGLGLAGSYSYNEQFF. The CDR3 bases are TGTGCTAGTGGTTTAGGGCTAGCGGGGTCTTACTCCTACAATGAGCAGTTCTTC.

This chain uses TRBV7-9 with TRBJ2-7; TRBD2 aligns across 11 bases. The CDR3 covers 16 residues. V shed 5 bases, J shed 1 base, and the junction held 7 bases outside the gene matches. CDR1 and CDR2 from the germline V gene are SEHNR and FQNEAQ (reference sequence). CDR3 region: CASSTSPSGGSYEQYF. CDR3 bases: TGTGCCAGCAGCACCTCCCCTAGCGGGGGGTCCTACGAGCAGTACTTC.

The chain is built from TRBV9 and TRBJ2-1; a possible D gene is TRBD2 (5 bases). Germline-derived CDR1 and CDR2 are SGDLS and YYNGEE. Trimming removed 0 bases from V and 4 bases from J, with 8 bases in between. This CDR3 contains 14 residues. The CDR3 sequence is CASSVDGKYNEQFF. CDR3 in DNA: TGTGCCAGCAGCGTAGACGGGAAATACAATGAGCAGTTCTTC.

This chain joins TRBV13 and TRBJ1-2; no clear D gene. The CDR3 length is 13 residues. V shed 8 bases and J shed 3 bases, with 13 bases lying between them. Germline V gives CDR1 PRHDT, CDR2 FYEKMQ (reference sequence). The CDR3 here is CASVRSPYYGYTF. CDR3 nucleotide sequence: TGTGCCAGCGTGAGGTCGCCCTACTATGGCTACACCTTC.

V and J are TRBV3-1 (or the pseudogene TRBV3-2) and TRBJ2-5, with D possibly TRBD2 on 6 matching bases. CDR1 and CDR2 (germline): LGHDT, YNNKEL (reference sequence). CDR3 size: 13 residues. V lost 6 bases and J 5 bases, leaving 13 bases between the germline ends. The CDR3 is CASSGTARETQYF. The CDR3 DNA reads TGTGCCAGCAGTGGGACTGCCCGGGAGACCCAGTACTTC.

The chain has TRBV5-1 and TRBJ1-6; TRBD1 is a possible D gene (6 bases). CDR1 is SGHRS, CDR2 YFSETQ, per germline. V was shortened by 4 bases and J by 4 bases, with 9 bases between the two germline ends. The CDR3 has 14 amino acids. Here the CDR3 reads CASSEGVYNSPLHF. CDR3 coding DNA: TGCGCCAGCAGCGAGGGGGTGTATAATTCACCCCTCCACTTT.